This passage covers 30 T cell receptor beta chains from one sample sequenced in a study of cytomegalovirus exposure and HLA in healthy donors. Profiling relied on immunoSEQ multiplex PCR, and the TCRdb table lists in-frame clones only, not all of them. The sample has about 50,000 clones, more than 90% seen once. The source material was PBMCs. Every receptor here comes from a man between 18 and 35 years old in good health and CMV-seronegative.

The chain combines TRBV7-2 with TRBJ2-5; a weak D match, TRBD1 (5 bases). Germline loops: CDR1 SGHTA, CDR2 FQGNSA. V lost 2 bases, J lost 5 bases, and 12 bases lay in between. The CDR3 covers 14 residues. CDR3 coding DNA: TGTGCCAGCAGCTTATCAGGGCTTGGTGAGACCCAGTACTTC. It specifies CASSLSGLGETQYF.

The chain combines TRBV23-1 with TRBJ2-4; a possible D gene is TRBD1 (6 bases). TRBV23-1 is classed as an ORF, of uncertain function. V lost 2 bases, J lost 2 bases, and 19 bases lay in between. This CDR3 has 18 amino acids. This CDR3 reads CASSQEPRTRGSKNIQYF. Written as DNA, the CDR3 is TGCGCCAGCAGTCAAGAGCCTCGAACCAGGGGTTCCAAAAACATTCAGTACTTC.

The V call is TRBV2, the J call TRBJ2-5; 8 bases match TRBD2. The CDR3 has 17 residues. The germline CDR1 and CDR2 sequences are SNHLY and FYNNEI. Trimming removed 6 bases from V and 4 bases from J; junction bases left unmatched: 16. The CDR3, as DNA: TGTGCCAGCAGCCATAATAGCGGGATGGGGTTTGGAGAGACCCAGTACTTC. Its translation: CASSHNSGMGFGETQYF.

This chain uses TRBV19 with TRBJ2-7; D ambiguous. This CDR3 has 14 amino acids. In germline, CDR1 is LNHDA, CDR2 SQIVND (reference sequence). The V gene lost 5 bases and the J gene lost 6 bases, with 17 bases spanning the gap. CDR3 sequence: CASSPRPSVGEQYF. CDR3 nucleotide sequence: TGTGCCAGTAGTCCTAGACCCTCCGTGGGCGAGCAGTACTTC.

The chain has TRBV7-9 and TRBJ1-2, with 11 positions matching TRBD1. Germline values: CDR1 SEHNR, CDR2 FQNEAQ (reference sequence). This CDR3 is 15 amino acids long. The junction had 7 bases not matched to a gene; V was cut back by 2 bases and J by 8 bases. CDR3 nucleotides: TGTGCCAGCAGCTTAAGTGGACAGGGGGCGAGGGGCTACACCTTC. Translation gives CASSLSGQGARGYTF.

This chain uses TRBV5-1 with TRBJ2-3; TRBD2 matches 12 bases. With 4 bases clipped from V and 0 bases from J, the junction kept 12 bases outside the gene matches. This CDR3 spans 19 amino acids. The germline CDR1 and CDR2 sequences are SGHRS and YFSETQ. DNA of the CDR3: TGCGCCAGCAGCCAGGAAGCTAGCGGGAGGGGAACTAGCACAGATACGCAGTATTTT. It translates to CASSQEASGRGTSTDTQYF.

The rearrangement links TRBV5-1 to TRBJ2-7, with TRBD2 matching 7 bases. CDR3 length equals 16 residues. Germline CDR1 is SGHRS and CDR2 is YFSETQ. J was trimmed by 4 bases and V by 2 bases; bases with no gene match: 12. The CDR3 here is CASSLQPGLPSYEQYF. The CDR3 DNA follows: TGCGCCAGCAGCTTACAACCGGGACTACCTTCTTACGAGCAGTACTTC.

This clone was observed once. The chain combines TRBV28 with TRBJ1-1; 8 nucleotides align to TRBD1. CDR1 and CDR2 from the germline V gene are MDHEN and SYDVKM. V lost 7 bases, J lost 4 bases, and 11 bases stayed unmatched. The CDR3 spans 15 residues. The DNA for the CDR3 is TGTGCCAGCAAGCTACAGGGGGTGAGGGGCACTGAAGCTTTCTTT. This codes for CASKLQGVRGTEAFF.

This clone was seen once. The gene calls are TRBV9 and TRBJ2-1, with D perhaps matching TRBD2 (5 bases). The length of the CDR3 is 13 residues. V dropped 0 bases and J dropped 7 bases, with 8 bases sitting between them. Germline CDR1 is SGDLS and CDR2 is YYNGEE. This CDR3 reads CASSVVPGNEQFF. The CDR3 DNA reads TGTGCCAGCAGCGTAGTTCCGGGGAATGAGCAGTTCTTC.

This chain joins TRBV7-2 and TRBJ2-7; D is unclear. Trimming cost V 2 bases and J 7 bases, with 6 bases left between them. Germline V lookup: CDR1 SGHTA, CDR2 FQGNSA. The CDR3 loop spans 11 amino acids. This CDR3 is CASSLNREQYF. The CDR3 coding sequence is TGTGCCAGCAGCTTAAACCGGGAGCAGTACTTC.

The chain couples TRBV28 to TRBJ2-3; tentatively, D is TRBD2 (5 bases). The V end was cut by 10 bases, the J end by 2 bases, with 13 bases between. The CDR3 has 13 residues. Germline V lookup: CDR1 MDHEN, CDR2 SYDVKM. The CDR3 sequence is CATLTGVTDTQYF. The CDR3 region has the DNA TGTGCCACCCTGACCGGGGTCACAGATACGCAGTATTTT. The full variable domain, in which reference TRBV28 and TRBJ2-3 provide the parts outside the CDR3, is DVKVTQSSRYLVKRTGEKVFLECVQDMDHENMFWYRQDPGLGLRLIYFSYDVKMKEKGDIPEGYSVSREKKERFSLILESASTNQTSMYLCATLTGVTDTQYFGPGTRLTVL.

The chain recombines TRBV5-1 with TRBJ2-5, with D maybe TRBD2 (6 bases). Per the germline V gene, CDR1 is SGHRS and CDR2 is YFSETQ. Trimming removed 3 bases at V and 4 bases at J, with 13 bases between. The CDR3 sequence is 14 residues long. For the CDR3, the DNA is TGCGCCAGCAGCTCGACTAGAGGGAGAGAGACCCAGTACTTC. Protein sequence: CASSSTRGRETQYF.

The rearrangement links TRBV7-6 to TRBJ2-3; no clear D gene. Germline assignment: CDR1 SGHVS and CDR2 FNYEAQ. This CDR3 contains 14 residues. V dropped 1 base and J dropped 3 bases, with 8 bases sitting between them. The CDR3 DNA sequence: TGTGCCAGCAGCTTAGAGGCGGTTACAGATACGCAGTATTTT. As protein: CASSLEAVTDTQYF.

The J gene is TRBJ1-5, the V gene TRBV7-2; weak D call: TRBD1 (6 bases). V was shortened by 5 bases and J by 0 bases, with 11 bases between the two germline ends. CDR1 SGHTA and CDR2 FQGNSA come from the germline V gene. The length of the CDR3 is 15 residues. CDR3 in amino acids: CASSPDRSSNQPQHF. CDR3 nucleotides: TGTGCCAGCAGCCCCGACAGGAGTAGCAATCAGCCCCAGCATTTT.

This chain uses TRBV6-1 with TRBJ1-1; TRBD1 might be the D (5 bases). There are 13 residues in the CDR3. Trimming took 7 bases from V and 1 from J, leaving 10 bases between them. From germline, CDR1 is MNHNS and CDR2 SASEGT. This CDR3 reads CASTETENTEAFF. In DNA form, the CDR3 reads TGTGCCAGCACTGAGACAGAGAACACTGAAGCTTTCTTT.

The V and J genes are TRBV5-6 and TRBJ1-1; no reliable D call. Deletions cut 5 bases from V and 0 bases from J, with 11 bases between. The CDR3 extends over 14 amino acids. CDR1 and CDR2 from the germline V gene are SGHDT and YYEEEE. CDR3 protein: CASRRTGVNTEAFF. In nucleotides, the CDR3 is TGTGCCAGCAGAAGGACCGGGGTGAACACTGAAGCTTTCTTT.

This clone was observed once. The chain employs TRBV7-2 and TRBJ1-1; 8 bases line up with TRBD1. CDR1 and CDR2 (germline): SGHTA, FQGNSA. The CDR3 length is 12 residues. The trim removed 4 bases at V and 7 bases at J, leaving 2 bases unmatched. This CDR3 is CASSSDRVEAFF. CDR3 sequence (DNA): TGTGCCAGCAGCTCGGACAGGGTTGAAGCTTTCTTT.

The chain uses TRBV4-2 and TRBJ2-3, with TRBD2 identical over 10 bases. CDR1 is LGHNA, CDR2 YNFKEQ, per germline. The CDR3 covers 16 residues. J lost 3 bases, V lost 4 bases, and 7 bases had no gene match. CDR3 in amino acids: CASSLASGRATDTQYF. Here the CDR3 DNA reads TGTGCCAGCAGCCTGGCTAGCGGGAGAGCAACAGATACGCAGTATTTT.

CDR3 bases: TGTGCCAGCAGCCCGACGACTAGCGGGAGAACCGGGGAGCTGTTTTTT. This encodes CASSPTTSGRTGELFF. The V gene is TRBV11-2, the J gene TRBJ2-2, with TRBD2 matching 12 bases. Germline CDR1 is SGHAT and CDR2 is FQNNGV. This CDR3 comprises 16 residues. With V trimmed by 5 bases and J by 5 bases, 6 bases remained unmatched.

The chain joins TRBV4-1 to TRBJ2-3; 9 nucleotides align to TRBD2. Per the germline V gene, CDR1 is MGHRA and CDR2 is YSYEKL. Losses at the gene ends were 10 bases for V and 5 bases for J; bases not matched to a gene: 10. This CDR3 comprises 14 residues. The CDR3 protein is CATTLSGSGDTQYF. For the CDR3, the DNA is TGCGCCACCACACTTAGCGGGAGCGGAGATACGCAGTATTTT.

This sequence joins TRBV6-6 and TRBJ2-1; TRBD2 agrees at 8 bases. Germline assignment: CDR1 MNHNY and CDR2 SVGAGI (reference sequence). There are 12 residues in the CDR3. Trimming at V came to 5 bases and at J to 9 bases, leaving 3 bases not matched to a gene. CDR3 loop: CASSGLAGEQFF. The CDR3 nucleotides are TGTGCCAGCAGTGGGCTAGCGGGTGAGCAGTTCTTC.

The chain is built from TRBV13 and TRBJ2-7; 11 bases match TRBD2. This CDR3 comprises 15 residues. Germline lookup yields CDR1 PRHDT and CDR2 FYEKMQ (reference sequence). V shed 4 bases and J 7 bases; nucleotides not matched to a gene: 9. CDR3 DNA: TGTGCCAGCAGCTCAACTAGCGGGAGACAAGATGAGCAGTACTTC. This encodes CASSSTSGRQDEQYF.

The J gene is TRBJ2-1, the V gene TRBV28; 12 nucleotides agree with TRBD2. The CDR3 contains 16 residues. V lost 5 bases and J lost 7; bases outside the gene matches: 9. Germline assignment: CDR1 MDHEN and CDR2 SYDVKM. The CDR3 here is CASSLISSGRVNEQFF. The CDR3 DNA is TGTGCCAGCAGTCTGATATCTAGCGGGAGGGTTAATGAGCAGTTCTTC.

The chain joins TRBV28 to TRBJ1-5; D may be TRBD1 (6 bases). With 7 bases removed from V and 3 bases from J, the gap between germline ends came to 16 bases. The CDR3 length is 15 residues. Germline assignment: CDR1 MDHEN and CDR2 SYDVKM. DNA for the CDR3: TGTGCCAGCACCTTCTGGCGGGGGCTCAATCAGCCCCAGCATTTT. This codes for CASTFWRGLNQPQHF.

The CDR3 is CASSLTGRSYEQYF. The CDR3 coding sequence is TGCGCCAGCAGCCTGACAGGGAGAAGCTACGAGCAGTACTTC. V gene TRBV4-1 combines with J gene TRBJ2-7; 7 bases fit TRBD1. Germline CDR1 is MGHRA and CDR2 is YSYEKL. The ends lost 4 bases at V and 3 bases at J; junction bases unmatched: 6. The CDR3 is 14 amino acids.

The CDR3 spells CASSLNSGSSYNEQFF. CDR3 bases: TGTGCCAGCAGTTTGAATAGCGGGTCGTCCTACAATGAGCAGTTCTTC. The chain carries TRBV2 and TRBJ2-1, with TRBD2 matching 7 bases. V lost 5 bases and J lost 1; bases outside the gene matches: 8. Germline-derived CDR1 and CDR2 are SNHLY and FYNNEI. This CDR3 has 16 residues.

The chain couples TRBV9 to TRBJ2-3; maybe TRBD2 (6 bases). The germline V gene encodes CDR1 SGDLS and CDR2 YYNGEE. Trimming removed 0 bases at V and 1 base at J, with 6 bases between. CDR3 length: 14 residues. The CDR3 nucleotides read TGTGCCAGCAGCGTAGTAGCGGGCACAGATACGCAGTATTTT. This codes for CASSVVAGTDTQYF.

V is TRBV2 and J is TRBJ2-7, with 8 bases lining up with TRBD1. The CDR3 is made up of 15 amino acids. Looked up from germline, CDR1 is SNHLY and CDR2 is FYNNEI. V dropped 1 base and J dropped 5; count of bases not matched to a gene: 7. The CDR3 DNA reads TGTGCCAGCAGTGAAGTTCGGACAGGGTACCACGAGCAGTACTTC. Translation gives CASSEVRTGYHEQYF.

This clone came up once. This chain connects TRBV29-1 to TRBJ2-1, with D perhaps matching TRBD2 (6 bases). The V gene's germline CDR1 is SQVTM and CDR2 ANQGSEA. This CDR3 is 15 amino acids long. The V and J ends lost 0 bases and 4 bases respectively, with 13 bases between them. CDR3 amino acids: CSVEDRGTAYNEQFF. CDR3 in DNA: TGCAGCGTTGAAGATCGGGGGACTGCTTACAATGAGCAGTTCTTC.

This clone was detected only once. This chain connects TRBV28 to TRBJ2-5; D is undetermined. Per the germline V gene, CDR1 is MDHEN and CDR2 is SYDVKM. The CDR3 is made up of 15 amino acids. V lost 7 bases and J lost 4, with 19 bases in between. The CDR3 nucleotides read TGTGCCAGCACCCACGGAAGAGCGCATCGAGAGACCCAGTACTTC. Its translation: CASTHGRAHRETQYF.